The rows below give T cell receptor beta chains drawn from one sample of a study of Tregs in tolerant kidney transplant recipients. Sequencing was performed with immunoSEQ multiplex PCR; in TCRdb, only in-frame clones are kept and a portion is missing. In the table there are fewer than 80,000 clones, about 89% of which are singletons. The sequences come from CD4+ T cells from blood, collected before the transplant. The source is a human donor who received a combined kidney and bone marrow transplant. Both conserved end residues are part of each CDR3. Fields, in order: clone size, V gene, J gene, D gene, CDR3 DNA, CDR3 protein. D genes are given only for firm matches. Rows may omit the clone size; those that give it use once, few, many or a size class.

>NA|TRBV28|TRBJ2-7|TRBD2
TGTGCCAGCAGTTCCCTCGGCGGGAGGGGCGAGCAGTACTTC
CASSSLGGRGEQYF
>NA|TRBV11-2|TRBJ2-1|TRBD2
TGTGCCAGCACCCGAGGGAGGGGCGGAGTCTCCTACAATGAGCAGTTCTTC
CASTRGRGGVSYNEQFF
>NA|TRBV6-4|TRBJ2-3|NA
TGTGCCAGCAGTCGGGACTTCACAGATACGCAGTATTTT
CASSRDFTDTQYF
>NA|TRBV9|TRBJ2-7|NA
TGTGCCAGCAGCGTAGGTGAGGGGGTAACCCGCGAGCAGTACTTC
CASSVGEGVTREQYF
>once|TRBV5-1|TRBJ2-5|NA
TGCGCCAGCAGCTTGTGGGAGGAAGAGACCCAGTACTTC
CASSLWEEETQYF
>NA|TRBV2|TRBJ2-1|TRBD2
TGTGCCAGCAGGCTAGCGGTATACAATGAGCAGTTCTTC
CASRLAVYNEQFF
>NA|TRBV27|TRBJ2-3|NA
TGTGCCAGCAGTTTAGAGGGTAGCGGAGGTACGCAGTATTTT
CASSLEGSGGTQYF
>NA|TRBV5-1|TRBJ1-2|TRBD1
TGCGCCAGCAGCTTGGCAGCTGGACAGGGTAACTATGGCTACACCTTC
CASSLAAGQGNYGYTF
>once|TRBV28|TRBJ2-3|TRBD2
TGTGCCAGCAGTTTTTATTCGGCGGGAGCTAGCACAGATACGCAGTATTTT
CASSFYSAGASTDTQYF
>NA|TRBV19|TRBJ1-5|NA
TGTGCCAGTAGTACGCAAGTTGGGGGGTCCCAGCATTTT
CASSTQVGGSQHF
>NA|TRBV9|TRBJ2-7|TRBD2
TGTGCCAGCAGCGCCCAACTAGCGGGACAGAACGAGCAGTACTTC
CASSAQLAGQNEQYF
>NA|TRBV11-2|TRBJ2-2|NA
TGTGCCAGCAGCTTTAGCCAGAACACCGGGGAGCTGTTTTTT
CASSFSQNTGELFF
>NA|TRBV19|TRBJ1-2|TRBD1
TGTGCCAGTAGTTCCTCGACAGGGATAGCTGGCTACACCTTC
CASSSSTGIAGYTF
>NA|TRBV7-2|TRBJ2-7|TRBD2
TGTGCCAGCAGCTTAGGGCCTGGCCTAGCGGGCCGCAACTACTTC
CASSLGPGLAGRNYF
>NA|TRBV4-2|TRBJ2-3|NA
TGTGCCAGCAGCCAAGATCTATCGCGGGCGCACACAGATACGCAGTATTTT
CASSQDLSRAHTDTQYF
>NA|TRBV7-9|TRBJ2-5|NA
TGTGCCAGCAGCTTAGAGTTGTCGGTTGCCACCCAGTACTTC
CASSLELSVATQYF
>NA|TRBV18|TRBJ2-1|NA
TGTGCCAGCTCACCACTCCGGGACATCTACAATGAGCAGTTCTTC
CASSPLRDIYNEQFF
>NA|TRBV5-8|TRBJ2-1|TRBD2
TGTGCCAGCAGCCACGCGCGGGGGTTGGGCTGGATTTCCTACAATGAGCAGTTCTTC
CASSHARGLGWISYNEQFF
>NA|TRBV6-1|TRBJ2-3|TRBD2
TGTGCCAGCAGTGAACCGCTAGCGGATACAGATACGCAGTATTTT
CASSEPLADTDTQYF
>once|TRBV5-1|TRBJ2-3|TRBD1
TGCGCCAGCAGGGGACAGGGAACAGATACGCAGTATTTT
CASRGQGTDTQYF
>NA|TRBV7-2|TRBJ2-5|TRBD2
TGTGCCAGCAGCTTAGCGGGTGGAACTAGCGGGGCTCAAGAGACCCAGTACTTC
CASSLAGGTSGAQETQYF
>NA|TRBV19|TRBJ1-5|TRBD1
TGTGCCAGTAGTAAAGGGACAGGGGGCAATCAGCCCCAGCATTTT
CASSKGTGGNQPQHF
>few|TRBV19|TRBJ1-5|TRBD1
TGTGCCAGTAGTATAAGGGCAGGGGGCGATCAGCCCCAGCATTTT
CASSIRAGGDQPQHF
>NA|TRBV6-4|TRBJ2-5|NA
TGTGCCAGCAGGGTAGTAGGCAGGGGTGGAGAGACCCAGTACTTC
CASRVVGRGGETQYF
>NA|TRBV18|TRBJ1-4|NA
TGTGCCAGCTCACCCACCGGTTCTTATAATGAAAAACTGTTTTTT
CASSPTGSYNEKLFF
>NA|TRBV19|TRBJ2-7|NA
TGTGCCAGTAGTAATGGGTGGGAGAAGACCGAGCAGTACTTC
CASSNGWEKTEQYF
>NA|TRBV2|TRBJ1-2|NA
TGTGCCAGCAGTGCACAGAGTTTAGTTAACTATGGCTACACCTTC
CASSAQSLVNYGYTF